This T cell receptor (beta chain) is drawn from a study of response to subunit inactivated influenza vaccine. TCRdb used MiXCR to reprocess the RT-PCR reads, holding one entry per CDR3 protein. The sample includes about 540,000 distinct CDR3 sequences, under 30% of them seen just once. V was cut by 3 bases and J by 7 bases, with 9 bases left in between. The CDR3 consists of 13 residues. This sample also appeared in a second study, on T cells expressing NK-cell markers. According to that study: Scientists made TCR beta cDNA using 5'RACE template switching with UMIs. The same clonotypes also predominated in the CD3+CD56-NKG2C+ fraction of several donors. Nothing established the HCMV specificity of expanded NKG2C+ T cell clones.

Sequences were derived from CD4+ T cells sorted from PBMCs, sampled 12 days after vaccination. The source of this sequence is a man aged 50 or older who received an inactivated influenza vaccine. This chain joins TRBV12-3 or TRBV12-4 and TRBJ1-4; D gene uncertain. CDR3 nucleotides: TGTGCCAGCAGTTTGAACCCGAGTGAAAAACTGTTTTTT. This codes for CASSLNPSEKLFF.